This T cell receptor beta chain was retrieved from a study of blood T cell repertoires in COVID-19. The data were produced by immunoSEQ multiplex PCR, yet TCRdb's version contains in-frame clones alone and is incomplete. This sample yields under 200,000 clones, of which about 85% are seen a single time; less than 7% belongs to the top ten. With V trimmed by 8 bases and J by 3 bases, 6 bases remained unmatched. Looked up from germline, CDR1 is ENHRY and CDR2 is SYGVKD. This CDR3 contains 14 residues. This sequence was found in a woman aged 40 to 50 with COVID-19, enrolled during active disease. Sequencing was done on a sample of peripheral blood. The chain recombines TRBV10-3 with TRBJ1-4; 7 bases agree with TRBD1. CDR3 sequence reads: CAIGRTGANEKLFF. CDR3 in DNA: TGTGCCATCGGAAGGACAGGTGCTAATGAAAAACTGTTTTTT.